These 2 T cell receptor beta chains were all obtained from the same sample, sequenced in a study of a mutant IDH1 vaccine in newly diagnosed glioma. Time point meaning: baseline, week 1 (first vaccination visit). The treatment here: pre-vaccination baseline after standard-of-care therapy. The protocol was immunoSEQ multiplex PCR, while the TCRdb copy is restricted to in-frame clones and leaves out a portion. The sample lists nearly 70,000 clones, about four fifths occurring once. The input for sequencing was PBMCs, taken from a glioma patient treated with radiotherapy, temozolomide or both. The receptors come from a man aged 50 to 59 with glioma.

The chain links TRBV9 to TRBJ2-5; 8 nucleotides line up with TRBD2. The CDR3 totals 16 residues. Germline V gives CDR1 SGDLS, CDR2 YYNGEE. The V and J ends lost 0 bases and 1 base, in that order; junction bases with no gene match: 5. This CDR3 is CASSVGGGMSQETQYF. CDR3 coding DNA: TGTGCCAGCAGCGTAGGCGGGGGGATGTCCCAAGAGACCCAGTACTTC.

V usage is TRBV4-3 and J usage is TRBJ2-2; possible D gene TRBD1, 7 bases. CDR1 is LGHNA and CDR2 is YSLEER in the germline V gene. This CDR3 is 17 amino acids long. V lost 1 base to trimming and J lost 4 bases, with 16 bases between them. CDR3 bases: TGCGCCAGCAGCCAAGGTCCGGGGGACAGACTCACCGGGGAGCTGTTTTTT. Its protein is CASSQGPGDRLTGELFF.